This T cell receptor (beta chain) was captured by sequencing in a study of early T cells in non-severe SARS-CoV-2 infection. As for the study in general: Sequencing used unsorted whole-blood bulk RNA, so chains lack pairing.

Molecules of cDNA were individually given unique molecular identifiers that were attached to them. Each CDR3 protein is one row after TCRdb ran MiXCR on the 5' RACE reads. The sample consists of tens of thousands of distinct CDR3 sequences, approximately 4.6% of them appearing once. This clonotype was found many times. Antigen: not known. V shed 4 bases and J shed 4 bases, with 7 bases lying between them. The CDR3 runs 11 residues. The germline V gene has CDR1 DFQATT and CDR2 SNEGSKA (reference sequence). Study-wide results and limits: VDJdb matches were skewed toward anti-spike CD8 T cell responses.

Sequenced sample: whole blood. This TCR derives from an adult who was a healthcare worker with PCR-confirmed SARS-CoV-2 infection or an uninfected control (not recorded which). The rearrangement links TRBV20-1 to TRBJ1-2; no firm D call. This CDR3 reads CSAIPLYGYTF. In nucleotides, the CDR3 is TGCAGTGCTATCCCCCTCTATGGCTACACCTTC.